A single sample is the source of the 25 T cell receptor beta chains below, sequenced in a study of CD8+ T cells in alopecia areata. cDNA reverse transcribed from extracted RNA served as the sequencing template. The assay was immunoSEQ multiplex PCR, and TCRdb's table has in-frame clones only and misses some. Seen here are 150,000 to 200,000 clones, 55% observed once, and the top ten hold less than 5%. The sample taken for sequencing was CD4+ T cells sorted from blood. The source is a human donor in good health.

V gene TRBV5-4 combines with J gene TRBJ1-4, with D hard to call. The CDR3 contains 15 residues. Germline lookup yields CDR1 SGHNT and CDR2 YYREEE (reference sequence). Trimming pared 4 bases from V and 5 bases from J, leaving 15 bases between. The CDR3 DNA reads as TGTGCCAGCAGCCTGAAGGACCCGGGGAATGAAAAACTGTTTTTT. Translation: CASSLKDPGNEKLFF.

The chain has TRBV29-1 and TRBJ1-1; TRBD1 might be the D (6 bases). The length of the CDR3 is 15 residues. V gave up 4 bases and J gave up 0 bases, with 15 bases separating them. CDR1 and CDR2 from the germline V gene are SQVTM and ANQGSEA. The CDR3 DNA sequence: TGCAGCGTTGGGCAGGGGTACTCAATGAACACTGAAGCTTTCTTT. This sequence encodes CSVGQGYSMNTEAFF.

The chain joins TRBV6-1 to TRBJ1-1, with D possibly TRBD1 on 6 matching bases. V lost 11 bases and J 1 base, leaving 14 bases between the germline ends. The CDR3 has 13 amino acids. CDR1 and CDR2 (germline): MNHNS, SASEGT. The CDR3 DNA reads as TGTGCCGGTACGAGGGGGGCGAACACTGAAGCTTTCTTT. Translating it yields CAGTRGANTEAFF.

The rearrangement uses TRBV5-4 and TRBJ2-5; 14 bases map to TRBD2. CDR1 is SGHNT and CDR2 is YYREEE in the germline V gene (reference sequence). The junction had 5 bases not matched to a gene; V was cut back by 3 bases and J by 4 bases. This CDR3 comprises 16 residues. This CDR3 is CASSSGLAGVGETQYF. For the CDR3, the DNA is TGTGCCAGCAGCTCGGGACTAGCGGGAGTGGGAGAGACCCAGTACTTC.

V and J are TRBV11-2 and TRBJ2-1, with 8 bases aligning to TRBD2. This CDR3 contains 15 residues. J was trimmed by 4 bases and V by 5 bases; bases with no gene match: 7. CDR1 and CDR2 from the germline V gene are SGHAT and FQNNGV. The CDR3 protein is CASSKSGGGYNEQFF. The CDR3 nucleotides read TGTGCCAGCAGCAAAAGCGGGGGAGGGTACAATGAGCAGTTCTTC.

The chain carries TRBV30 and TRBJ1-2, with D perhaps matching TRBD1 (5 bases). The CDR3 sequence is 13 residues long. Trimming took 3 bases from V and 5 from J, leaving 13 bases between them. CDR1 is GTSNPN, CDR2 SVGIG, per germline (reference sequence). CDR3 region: CAWREGAPYGYTF. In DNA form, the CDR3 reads TGTGCCTGGAGGGAAGGGGCCCCTTATGGCTACACCTTC.

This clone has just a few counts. Here the CDR3 DNA reads TGCGCCAGCAGCTTCAGATCAGCGGGAGCCGGCACAGATACGCAGTATTTT. It yields the protein CASSFRSAGAGTDTQYF. The rearrangement joins TRBV5-1 to TRBJ2-3; 8 bases agree with TRBD2. This CDR3 is built from 17 residues. The germline CDR1 and CDR2 sequences are SGHRS and YFSETQ. The junction had 9 bases not matched to a gene; V was cut back by 2 bases and J by 1 base.

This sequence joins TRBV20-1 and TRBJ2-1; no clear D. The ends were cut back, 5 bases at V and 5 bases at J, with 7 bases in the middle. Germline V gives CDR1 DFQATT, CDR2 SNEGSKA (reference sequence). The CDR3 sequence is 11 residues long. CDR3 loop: CSARMNNEQFF. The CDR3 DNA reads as TGCAGTGCTCGGATGAACAATGAGCAGTTCTTC.

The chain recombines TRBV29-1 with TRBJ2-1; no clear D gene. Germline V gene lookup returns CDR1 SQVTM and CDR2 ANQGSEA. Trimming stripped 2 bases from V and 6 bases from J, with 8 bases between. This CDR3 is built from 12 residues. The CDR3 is CSVEPTRNEQFF. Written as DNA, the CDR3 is TGCAGCGTTGAACCGACGCGCAATGAGCAGTTCTTC.

CDR3 in DNA: TGTGCCAGCAGCTTAGCTGTGGGGAAGGCTGAAGCTTTCTTT. It translates to CASSLAVGKAEAFF. The rearrangement joins TRBV7-2 to TRBJ1-1; D unclear. CDR1 and CDR2 (germline): SGHTA, FQGNSA. V lost 0 bases, J lost 6 bases, and 11 bases lay in between. The CDR3 has 14 amino acids.

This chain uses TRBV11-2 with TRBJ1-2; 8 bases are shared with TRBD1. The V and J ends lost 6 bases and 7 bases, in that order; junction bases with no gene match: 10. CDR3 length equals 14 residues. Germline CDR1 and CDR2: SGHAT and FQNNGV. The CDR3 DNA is TGTGCCAGCAGACAACAGGACAGGGTTTTTGGCTACACCTTC. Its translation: CASRQQDRVFGYTF. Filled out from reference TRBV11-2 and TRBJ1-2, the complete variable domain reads EAGVAQSPRYKIIEKRQSVAFWCNPISGHATLYWYQQILGQGPKLLIQFQNNGVVDDSQLPKDRFSAERLKGVDSTLKIQPAKLEDSAVYLCASRQQDRVFGYTFGSGTRLTVV.

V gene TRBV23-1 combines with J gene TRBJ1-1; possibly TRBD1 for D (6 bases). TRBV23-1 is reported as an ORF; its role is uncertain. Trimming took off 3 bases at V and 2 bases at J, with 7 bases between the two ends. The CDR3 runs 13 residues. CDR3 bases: TGCGCCAGCAGTCACAGGGGAAACACTGAAGCTTTCTTT. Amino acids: CASSHRGNTEAFF.

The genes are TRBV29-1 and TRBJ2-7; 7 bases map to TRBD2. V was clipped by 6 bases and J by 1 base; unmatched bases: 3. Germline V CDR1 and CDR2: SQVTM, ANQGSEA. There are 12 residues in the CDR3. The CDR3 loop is CSVLAASYEQYF. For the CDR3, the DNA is TGCAGCGTCCTAGCGGCGTCCTACGAGCAGTACTTC.

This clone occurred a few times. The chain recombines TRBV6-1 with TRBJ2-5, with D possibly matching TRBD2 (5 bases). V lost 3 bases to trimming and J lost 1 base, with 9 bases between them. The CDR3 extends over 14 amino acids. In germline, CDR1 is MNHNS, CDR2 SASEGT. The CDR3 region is CASSDPGFQETQYF. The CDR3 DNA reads TGTGCCAGCAGTGACCCGGGATTCCAAGAGACCCAGTACTTC.

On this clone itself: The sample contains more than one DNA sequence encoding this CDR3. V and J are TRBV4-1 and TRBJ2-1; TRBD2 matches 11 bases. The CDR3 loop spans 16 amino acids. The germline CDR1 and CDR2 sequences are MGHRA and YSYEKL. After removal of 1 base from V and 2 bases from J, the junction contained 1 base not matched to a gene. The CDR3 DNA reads TGCGCCAGCAGCCAAGGACTAGCGGGACCCTACAATGAGCAGTTCTTC. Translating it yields CASSQGLAGPYNEQFF.

The CDR3 loop is CAWIRTPGGGYTF. The CDR3 DNA follows: TGTGCCTGGATCAGGACCCCCGGAGGTGGCTACACCTTC. This chain uses TRBV30 with TRBJ1-2; no clear D. The CDR3 runs to 13 residues. The V gene lost 4 bases and the J gene lost 7 bases, with 16 bases spanning the gap. In germline, CDR1 is GTSNPN, CDR2 SVGIG (reference sequence).

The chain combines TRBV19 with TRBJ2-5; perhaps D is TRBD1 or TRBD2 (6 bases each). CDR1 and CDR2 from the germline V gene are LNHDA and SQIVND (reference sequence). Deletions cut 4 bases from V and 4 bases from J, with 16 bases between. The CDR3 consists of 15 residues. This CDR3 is CASSTAHGGGETQYF. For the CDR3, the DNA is TGTGCCAGTAGTACGGCCCATGGAGGGGGAGAGACCCAGTACTTC.

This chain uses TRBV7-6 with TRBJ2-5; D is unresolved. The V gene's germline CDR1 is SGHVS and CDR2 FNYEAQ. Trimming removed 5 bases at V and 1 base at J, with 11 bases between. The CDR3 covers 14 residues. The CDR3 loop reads CASSLFLPQETQYF. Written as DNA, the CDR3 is TGTGCCAGCAGCCTTTTCCTCCCCCAAGAGACCCAGTACTTC.

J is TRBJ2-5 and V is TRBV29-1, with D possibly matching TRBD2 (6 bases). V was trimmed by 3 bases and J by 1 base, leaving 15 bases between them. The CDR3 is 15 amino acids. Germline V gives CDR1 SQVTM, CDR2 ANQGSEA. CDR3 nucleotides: TGCAGCGTTGATCTCGGGGGAGTCAGCCAAGAGACCCAGTACTTC. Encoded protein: CSVDLGGVSQETQYF. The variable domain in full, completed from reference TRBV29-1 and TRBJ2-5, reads SAVISQKPSRDICQRGTSLTIQCQVDSQVTMMFWYRQQPGQSLTLIATANQGSEATYESGFVIDKFPISRPNLTFSTLTVSNMSPEDSSIYLCSVDLGGVSQETQYFGPGTRLLVL.

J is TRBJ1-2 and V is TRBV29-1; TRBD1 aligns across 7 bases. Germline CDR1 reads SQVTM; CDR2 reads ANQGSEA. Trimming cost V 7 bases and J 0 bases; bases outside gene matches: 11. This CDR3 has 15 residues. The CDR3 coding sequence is TGCAGCGGGGAGGGTGACAGGGCCTCTAACTATGGCTACACCTTC. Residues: CSGEGDRASNYGYTF.

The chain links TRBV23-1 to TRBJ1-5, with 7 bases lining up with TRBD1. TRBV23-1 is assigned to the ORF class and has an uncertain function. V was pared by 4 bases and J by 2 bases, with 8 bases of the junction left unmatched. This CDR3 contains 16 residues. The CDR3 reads CASSRVHRGGNQPQHF. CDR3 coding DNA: TGCGCCAGCAGTCGCGTGCACAGGGGAGGCAATCAGCCCCAGCATTTT.

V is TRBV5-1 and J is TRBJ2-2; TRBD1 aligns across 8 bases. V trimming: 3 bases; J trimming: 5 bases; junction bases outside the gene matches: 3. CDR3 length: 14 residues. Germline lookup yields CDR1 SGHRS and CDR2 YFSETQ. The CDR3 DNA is TGCGCCAGCAGCTCGGGACAGGCAACCGGGGAGCTGTTTTTT. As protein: CASSSGQATGELFF.

CDR3 sequence reads: CASSHGQGLAEYF. The CDR3 DNA sequence: TGTGCCAGCAGCCACGGACAGGGTTTGGCGGAGTACTTC. The rearrangement joins TRBV7-2 to TRBJ2-5; 8 nucleotides line up with TRBD1. This CDR3 spans 13 amino acids. Germline V gives CDR1 SGHTA, CDR2 FQGNSA. V shed 5 bases and J 12 bases; nucleotides not matched to a gene: 11.

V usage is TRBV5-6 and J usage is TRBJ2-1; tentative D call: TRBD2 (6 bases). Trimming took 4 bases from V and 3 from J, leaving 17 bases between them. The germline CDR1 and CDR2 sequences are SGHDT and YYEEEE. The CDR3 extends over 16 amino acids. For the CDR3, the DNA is TGTGCCAGCAGCCATACCGGGGGAGGAGGCTACAATGAGCAGTTCTTC. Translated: CASSHTGGGGYNEQFF.

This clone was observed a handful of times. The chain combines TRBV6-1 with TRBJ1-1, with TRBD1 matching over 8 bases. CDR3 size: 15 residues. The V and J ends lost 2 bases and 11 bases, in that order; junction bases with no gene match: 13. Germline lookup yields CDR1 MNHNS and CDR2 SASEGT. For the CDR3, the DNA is TGTGCCAGCAGTGAAAGGAAAATTGGGCAGGGGGCTGCTTTCTTT. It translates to CASSERKIGQGAAFF.